This TCR beta chain was captured in a study of T cell responses to AZD1222 COVID-19 vaccine. Repertoires were generated with immunoSEQ multiplex PCR, while TCRdb's copy carries only in-frame clones and drops some. The sample shows about 93,000 clones, roughly nine tenths of them seen only once. V shed 10 bases, J shed 2 bases, and the junction held 5 bases outside the gene matches. The CDR3 length is 12 residues. Per germline, CDR1 MNHEY and CDR2 SVGAGI. The sequence came from an adult in good health. Material: peripheral blood, obtained on day 0 of MenACWY control vaccination. The chain links TRBV6-5 to TRBJ2-7; TRBD2 matches at 7 bases. The DNA of the CDR3 is TGTGCCACCAGCGGGGCCGCCTACGAGCAGTACTTC. It yields the protein CATSGAAYEQYF.